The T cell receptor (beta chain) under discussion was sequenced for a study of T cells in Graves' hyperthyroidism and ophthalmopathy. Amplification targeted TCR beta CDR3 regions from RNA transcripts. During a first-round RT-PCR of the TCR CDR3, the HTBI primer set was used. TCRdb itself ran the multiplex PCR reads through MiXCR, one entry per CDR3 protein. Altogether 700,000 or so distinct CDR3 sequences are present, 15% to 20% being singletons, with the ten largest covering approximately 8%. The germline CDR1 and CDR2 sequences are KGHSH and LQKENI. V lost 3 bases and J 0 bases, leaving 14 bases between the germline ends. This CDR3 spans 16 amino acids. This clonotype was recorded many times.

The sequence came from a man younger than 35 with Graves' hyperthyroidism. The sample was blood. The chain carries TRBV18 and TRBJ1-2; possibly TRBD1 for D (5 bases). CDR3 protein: CASSPSQGSTNYGYTF. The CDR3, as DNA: TGTGCCAGCTCACCCAGCCAGGGATCAACTAACTATGGCTACACCTTC.